The 17 T cell receptor beta chains presented below share a single source sample, sequenced in a study of blood T cell repertoires in COVID-19. Clones were sequenced by immunoSEQ multiplex PCR, and TCRdb holds only the in-frame ones, with some missing. Of approximately 300,000 clones listed, about nine tenths were seen once; the top ten hold roughly 12%. Sequences were obtained from peripheral blood. Receptors were obtained from a woman aged 25 to 45 with COVID-19, enrolled during active disease.

V gene TRBV6-5 combines with J gene TRBJ2-3; D is undetermined. Germline V gene data show CDR1 as MNHEY and CDR2 as SVGAGI. The length of the CDR3 is 13 residues. The V end lost 4 bases, the J end lost 6 bases, and 11 bases lay between the germline ends. Here the CDR3 reads CASSFGGSDTQYF. The CDR3 region has the DNA TGTGCCAGCAGTTTTGGCGGCTCGGATACGCAGTATTTT.

The chain uses TRBV16 and TRBJ1-1; D ambiguous. Germline CDR1 reads KGHSY; CDR2 reads FQNENV. The CDR3 is 13 residues long. V lost 0 bases to trimming and J lost 1 base, with 3 bases between them. Written as DNA, the CDR3 is TGTGCCAGCAGCCAATCTCGGAACACTGAAGCTTTCTTT. Translating gives CASSQSRNTEAFF.

J is TRBJ2-7 and V is TRBV12-3 or TRBV12-4; TRBD1 agrees at 9 bases. Losses at the gene ends were 6 bases for V and 9 bases for J; bases not matched to a gene: 9. This CDR3 region has 13 residues. The CDR3 coding sequence is TGTGCCAGCAGCCCTGGGACAGGGATGGCGCAGTACTTC. Protein: CASSPGTGMAQYF.

The chain uses TRBV28 and TRBJ1-6, with no clear D. V lost 6 bases and J lost 6, with 9 bases in between. This CDR3 comprises 13 residues. CDR1 MDHEN and CDR2 SYDVKM come from the germline V gene. The CDR3 bases are TGTGCCAGCAGCCCCTATGCTAATTCACCCCTCCACTTT. It is translated as CASSPYANSPLHF.

The CDR3 reads CASGLQAQGETQYF. The DNA for the CDR3 is TGCGCCAGCGGACTACAGGCCCAAGGAGAGACCCAGTACTTC. This rearrangement joins TRBV5-1 to TRBJ2-5; D perhaps matches TRBD2 (6 bases). Germline loops: CDR1 SGHRS, CDR2 YFSETQ. This CDR3 is 14 amino acids long. Trimming took off 7 bases at V and 4 bases at J, with 17 bases between the two ends.

The rearrangement joins TRBV7-9 to TRBJ2-3; TRBD1 agrees at 8 bases. The V segment lost 0 bases and the J segment 4 bases; nucleotides outside the gene matches: 3. The CDR3 consists of 15 residues. Germline loops: CDR1 SEHNR, CDR2 FQNEAQ (reference sequence). The CDR3 loop reads CASSLADRVADTQYF. The CDR3, as DNA: TGTGCCAGCAGCTTAGCGGACAGGGTGGCAGATACGCAGTATTTT.

This chain connects TRBV5-1 to TRBJ2-7; 8 nucleotides agree with TRBD1. The CDR3 runs 15 residues. Trimming at V came to 4 bases and at J to 2 bases, leaving 8 bases not matched to a gene. Germline-derived CDR1 and CDR2 are SGHRS and YFSETQ. CDR3 nucleotide sequence: TGCGCCAGCAGCCCGGGGGCAGGGGGCACCTACGAGCAGTACTTC. Translation gives CASSPGAGGTYEQYF.

In this sample, this clone turned up once. The V and J genes are TRBV5-1 and TRBJ2-1, with 11 nucleotides matching TRBD2. Germline assignment: CDR1 SGHRS and CDR2 YFSETQ. With 3 bases clipped from V and 4 bases from J, the junction kept 9 bases outside the gene matches. This CDR3 comprises 17 residues. The CDR3 spells CASSWIQLAGAYNEQFF. The CDR3 region has the DNA TGCGCCAGCAGCTGGATACAACTAGCGGGGGCGTACAATGAGCAGTTCTTC. Variable domain in full (rest from reference TRBV5-1 and TRBJ2-1): KAGVTQTPRYLIKTRGQQVTLSCSPISGHRSVSWYQQTPGQGLQFLFEYFSETQRNKGNFPGRFSGRQFSNSRSEMNVSTLELGDSALYLCASSWIQLAGAYNEQFFGPGTRLTVL.

The genes are TRBV10-3 and TRBJ2-1; D unresolved. V lost 10 bases, J lost 5 bases, and 9 bases lay in between. Germline assignment: CDR1 ENHRY and CDR2 SYGVKD. CDR3 length: 11 amino acids. The CDR3 DNA reads TGTGCCAGCCGACGGGACAATGAGCAGTTCTTC. Amino acid sequence: CASRRDNEQFF.

This clone was picked up one time. V is TRBV27 and J is TRBJ2-1; D uncertain. V was clipped by 6 bases and J by 9 bases, with 9 bases between them. Germline V gene lookup returns CDR1 MNHEY and CDR2 SMNVEV (reference sequence). The CDR3 covers 11 residues. The CDR3 DNA sequence: TGTGCCAGCAGCACATCCTTTGAGCAGTTCTTC. Translation: CASSTSFEQFF.

This clone appeared a few times. The chain is built from TRBV7-2 and TRBJ1-2; D may be TRBD1 (6 bases). Germline CDR1 and CDR2: SGHTA and FQGNSA. V lost 0 bases and J lost 4, with 12 bases in between. This CDR3 region has 15 residues. CDR3 sequence: CASSLAGASGYGYTF. CDR3 nucleotide sequence: TGTGCCAGCAGCTTAGCGGGGGCCTCTGGCTATGGCTACACCTTC.

The V call is TRBV7-2, the J call TRBJ1-6, with 7 bases identical to TRBD1. CDR1 and CDR2 (germline): SGHTA, FQGNSA. This CDR3 has 15 residues. Trimming took 5 bases from V and 9 from J; bases not matched to a gene: 10. This CDR3 reads CASSVNRGKGSPLHF. In DNA form, the CDR3 reads TGTGCCAGCAGCGTTAACAGGGGAAAGGGTTCACCCCTCCACTTT.

This chain uses TRBV15 with TRBJ2-7, with TRBD2 as a possible D gene (6 bases). CDR3 length equals 14 residues. CDR1 is LNHNV, CDR2 YYDKDF, per germline (reference sequence). Between the trimmed V and J ends, which lost 1 base and 3 bases, there was a span of 10 bases. CDR3 nucleotides: TGTGCCACCAGCAGAGTCGGACTAAACTACGAGCAGTACTTC. Translating gives CATSRVGLNYEQYF.

J is TRBJ2-7 and V is TRBV2; D not resolved. The CDR3 loop spans 10 amino acids. With 8 bases removed from V and 6 bases from J, the gap between germline ends came to 8 bases. Germline V gene sequence: CDR1 SNHLY, CDR2 FYNNEI. The chain's CDR3 is CASGSGEQYF. CDR3 DNA sequence: TGTGCCAGCGGTTCAGGCGAGCAGTACTTC.

This clone was observed a handful of times. V is TRBV4-3 and J is TRBJ2-3; the match to TRBD1 covers 7 bases. The trim removed 1 base at V and 6 bases at J, leaving 4 bases unmatched. CDR3 length: 14 residues. Per germline, CDR1 LGHNA and CDR2 YSLEER. In DNA form, the CDR3 reads TGCGCCAGCAGCCAAGCCCCCAGGGGGGATACGCAGTATTTT. It encodes CASSQAPRGDTQYF.

This clone was detected only once. As DNA, the CDR3 is TGTGCCAGCAGCGTTGCGGGAGAGCGGACAGATACGCAGTATTTT. The encoded protein is CASSVAGERTDTQYF. This chain joins TRBV11-2 and TRBJ2-3; 7 positions match TRBD2. The CDR3 contains 15 residues. Germline trimming cut 5 bases from V and 3 bases from J; bases unmatched to any gene: 8. Germline CDR1 SGHAT, CDR2 FQNNGV.

The V and J genes are TRBV3-1 (or the pseudogene TRBV3-2) and TRBJ1-5, with D possibly matching TRBD1 (6 bases). V was trimmed by 1 base and J by 7 bases, leaving 11 bases between them. The CDR3 runs 14 residues. CDR1 is LGHDT, CDR2 YNNKEL, per germline (reference sequence). CDR3 in amino acids: CASSQGGGPQPQHF. Here the CDR3 DNA reads TGTGCCAGCAGCCAAGGGGGGGGGCCGCAGCCCCAGCATTTT.